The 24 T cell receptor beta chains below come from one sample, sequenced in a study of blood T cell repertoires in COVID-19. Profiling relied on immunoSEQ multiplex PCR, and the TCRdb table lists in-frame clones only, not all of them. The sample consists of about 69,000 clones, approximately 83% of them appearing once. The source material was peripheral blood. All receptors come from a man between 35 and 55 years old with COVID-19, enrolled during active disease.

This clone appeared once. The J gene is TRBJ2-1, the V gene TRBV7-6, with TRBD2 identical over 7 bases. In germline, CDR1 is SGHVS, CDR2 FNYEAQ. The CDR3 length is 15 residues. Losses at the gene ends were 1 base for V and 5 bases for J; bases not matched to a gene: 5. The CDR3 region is CASSLGPSGHNEQFF. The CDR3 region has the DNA TGTGCCAGCAGCTTAGGTCCTAGCGGACACAATGAGCAGTTCTTC.

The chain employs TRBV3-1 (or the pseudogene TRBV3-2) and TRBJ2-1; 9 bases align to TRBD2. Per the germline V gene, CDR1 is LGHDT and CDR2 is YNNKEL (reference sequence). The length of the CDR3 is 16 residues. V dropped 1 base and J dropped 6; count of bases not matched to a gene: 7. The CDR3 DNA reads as TGTGCCAGCAGCCAAGTTCGGTCTAGCGGGGCCAATGAGCAGTTCTTC. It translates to CASSQVRSSGANEQFF.

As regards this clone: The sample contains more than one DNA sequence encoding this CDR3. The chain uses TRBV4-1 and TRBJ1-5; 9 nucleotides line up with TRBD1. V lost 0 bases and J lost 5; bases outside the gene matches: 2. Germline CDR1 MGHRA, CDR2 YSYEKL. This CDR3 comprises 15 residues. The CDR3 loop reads CASSQDTGGHQPQHF. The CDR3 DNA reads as TGCGCCAGCAGCCAAGATACAGGGGGCCATCAGCCCCAGCATTTT.

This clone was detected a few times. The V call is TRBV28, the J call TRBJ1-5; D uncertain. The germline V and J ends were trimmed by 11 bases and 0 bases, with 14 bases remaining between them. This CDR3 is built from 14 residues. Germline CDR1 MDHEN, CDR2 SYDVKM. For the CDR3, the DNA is TGTGCCGCTACGGGGTTTCCTAGCAATCAGCCCCAGCATTTT. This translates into CAATGFPSNQPQHF.

The CDR3 nucleotides read TGTGCCAGCAGTCTCCAGACAGGGTACGAGCAGTACTTC. It encodes CASSLQTGYEQYF. V usage is TRBV12-3 or TRBV12-4 and J usage is TRBJ2-7; 7 bases match TRBD1. The CDR3 is made up of 13 amino acids. Trimming cost V 5 bases and J 4 bases; bases outside gene matches: 5.

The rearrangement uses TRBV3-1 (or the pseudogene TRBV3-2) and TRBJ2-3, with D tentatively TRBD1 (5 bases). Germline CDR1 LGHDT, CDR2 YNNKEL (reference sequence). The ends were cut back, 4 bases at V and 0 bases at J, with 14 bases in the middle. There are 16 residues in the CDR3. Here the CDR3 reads CASSLRQIPSTDTQYF. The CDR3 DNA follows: TGTGCCAGCAGCCTACGACAGATTCCAAGCACAGATACGCAGTATTTT.

CDR3 in amino acids: CASSGQGAGVGTEAFF. CDR3 nucleotide sequence: TGTGCCAGCAGCGGACAGGGGGCGGGAGTGGGCACTGAAGCTTTCTTT. The genes are TRBV9 and TRBJ1-1; TRBD1 aligns across 10 bases. Trimming cost V 3 bases and J 4 bases; bases outside gene matches: 9. From germline, CDR1 is SGDLS and CDR2 YYNGEE. This CDR3 is 16 amino acids long.

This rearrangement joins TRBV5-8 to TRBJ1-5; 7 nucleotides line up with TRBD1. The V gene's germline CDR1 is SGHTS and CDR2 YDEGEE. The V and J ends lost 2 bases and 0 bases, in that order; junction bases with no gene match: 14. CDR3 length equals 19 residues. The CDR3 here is CASSLYAQGGLFSNQPQHF. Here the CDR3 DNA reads TGTGCCAGCAGCTTATACGCCCAGGGGGGCCTCTTTAGCAATCAGCCCCAGCATTTT.

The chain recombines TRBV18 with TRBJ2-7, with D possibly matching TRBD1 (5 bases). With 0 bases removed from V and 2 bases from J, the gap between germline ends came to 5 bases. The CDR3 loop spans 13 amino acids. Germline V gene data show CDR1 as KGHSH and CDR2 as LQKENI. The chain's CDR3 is CASSPPRAYEQYF. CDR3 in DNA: TGTGCCAGCTCACCACCCAGGGCCTACGAGCAGTACTTC. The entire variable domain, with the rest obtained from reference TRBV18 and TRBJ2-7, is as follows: NAGVMQNPRHLVRRRGQEARLRCSPMKGHSHVYWYRQLPEEGLKFMVYLQKENIIDESGMPKERFSAEFPKEGPSILRIQQVVRGDSAAYFCASSPPRAYEQYFGPGTRLTVT.

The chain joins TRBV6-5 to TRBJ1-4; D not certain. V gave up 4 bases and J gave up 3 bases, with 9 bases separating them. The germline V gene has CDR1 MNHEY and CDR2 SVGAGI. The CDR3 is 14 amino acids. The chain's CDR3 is CASSSSMANEKLFF. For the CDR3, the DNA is TGTGCCAGCAGTTCGAGTATGGCTAATGAAAAACTGTTTTTT.

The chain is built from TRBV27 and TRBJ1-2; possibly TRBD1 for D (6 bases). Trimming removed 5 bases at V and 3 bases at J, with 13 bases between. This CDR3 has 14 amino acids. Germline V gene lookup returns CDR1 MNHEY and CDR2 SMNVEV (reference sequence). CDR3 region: CASSAYQGYYGYTF. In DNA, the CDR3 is TGTGCCAGCAGTGCGTACCAGGGGTACTATGGCTACACCTTC.

CDR3 protein: CASSVRGNTEAFF. The CDR3 DNA sequence: TGTGCCAGCAGCGTACGGGGGAACACTGAAGCTTTCTTT. This rearrangement joins TRBV9 to TRBJ1-1, with unresolved D. Germline V CDR1 and CDR2: SGDLS, YYNGEE. There are 13 residues in the CDR3. V was trimmed by 1 base and J by 1 base, leaving 5 bases between them. The variable domain in full, completed from reference TRBV9 and TRBJ1-1, reads DSGVTQTPKHLITATGQRVTLRCSPRSGDLSVYWYQQSLDQGLQFLIQYYNGEERAKGNILERFSAQQFPDLHSELNLSSLELGDSALYFCASSVRGNTEAFFGQGTRLTVV.

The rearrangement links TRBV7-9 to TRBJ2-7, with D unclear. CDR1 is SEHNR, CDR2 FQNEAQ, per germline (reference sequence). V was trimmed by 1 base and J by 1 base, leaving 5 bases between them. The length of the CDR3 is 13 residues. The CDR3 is CASSLETSYEQYF. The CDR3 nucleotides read TGTGCCAGCAGCTTAGAGACATCCTACGAGCAGTACTTC.

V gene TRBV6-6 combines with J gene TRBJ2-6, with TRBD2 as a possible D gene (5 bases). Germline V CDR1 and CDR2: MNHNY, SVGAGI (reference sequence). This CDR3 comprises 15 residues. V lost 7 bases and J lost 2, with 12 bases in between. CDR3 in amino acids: CASKTVEAGANVLTF. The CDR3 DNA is TGTGCCAGCAAGACCGTGGAGGCTGGGGCCAACGTCCTGACTTTC.

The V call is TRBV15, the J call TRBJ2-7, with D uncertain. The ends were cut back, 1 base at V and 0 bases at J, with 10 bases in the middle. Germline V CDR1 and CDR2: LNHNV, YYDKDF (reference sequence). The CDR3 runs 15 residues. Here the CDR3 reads CATSRVRGNSYEQYF. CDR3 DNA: TGTGCCACCAGCAGAGTGAGAGGCAACTCCTACGAGCAGTACTTC.

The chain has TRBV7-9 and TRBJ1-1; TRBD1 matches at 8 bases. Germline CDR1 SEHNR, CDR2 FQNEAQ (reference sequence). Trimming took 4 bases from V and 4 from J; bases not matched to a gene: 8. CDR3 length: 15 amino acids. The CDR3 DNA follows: TGTGCCAGCAGCTCACCAGGGGGCGGGAGCACTGAAGCTTTCTTT. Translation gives CASSSPGGGSTEAFF.

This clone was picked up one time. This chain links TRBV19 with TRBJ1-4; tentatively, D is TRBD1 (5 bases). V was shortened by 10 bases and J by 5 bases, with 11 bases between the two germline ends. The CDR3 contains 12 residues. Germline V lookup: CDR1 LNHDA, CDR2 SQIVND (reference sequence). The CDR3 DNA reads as TGTGCCACAAGCCGGGGGAATGAAAAACTGTTTTTT. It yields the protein CATSRGNEKLFF.

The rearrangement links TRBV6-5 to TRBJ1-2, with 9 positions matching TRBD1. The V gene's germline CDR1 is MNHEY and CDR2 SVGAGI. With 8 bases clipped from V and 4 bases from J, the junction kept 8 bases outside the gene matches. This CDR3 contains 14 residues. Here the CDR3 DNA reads TGTGCCAGCTACCACAGGGGGCAGGCCTATGGCTACACCTTC. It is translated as CASYHRGQAYGYTF.

As DNA, the CDR3 is TGTGCCAGCAGTTTATCACAGGGTGACTTGAACACTGAAGCTTTCTTT. The encoded protein is CASSLSQGDLNTEAFF. V is TRBV27 and J is TRBJ1-1, with TRBD1 as a possible D gene (6 bases). Germline assignment: CDR1 MNHEY and CDR2 SMNVEV (reference sequence). The CDR3 sequence is 16 residues long. V was clipped by 0 bases and J by 0 bases, with 11 bases between them.

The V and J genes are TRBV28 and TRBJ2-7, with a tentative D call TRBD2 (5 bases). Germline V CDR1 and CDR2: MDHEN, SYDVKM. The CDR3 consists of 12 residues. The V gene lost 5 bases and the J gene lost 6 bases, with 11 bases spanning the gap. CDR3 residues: CASSRRAGEQYF. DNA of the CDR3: TGTGCCAGCAGTCGACGCGCGGGCGAGCAGTACTTC.

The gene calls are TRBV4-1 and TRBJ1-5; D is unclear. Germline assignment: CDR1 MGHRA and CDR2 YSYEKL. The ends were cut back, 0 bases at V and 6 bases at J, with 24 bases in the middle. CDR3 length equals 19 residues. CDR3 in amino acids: CASSQDNVRAAGLGQPQHF. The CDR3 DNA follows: TGCGCCAGCAGCCAAGATAACGTGCGGGCCGCAGGTTTGGGTCAGCCCCAGCATTTT.

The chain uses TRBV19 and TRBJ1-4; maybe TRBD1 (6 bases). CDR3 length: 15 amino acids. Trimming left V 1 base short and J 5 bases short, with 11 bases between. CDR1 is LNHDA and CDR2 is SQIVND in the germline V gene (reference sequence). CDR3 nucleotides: TGTGCCAGTAGTATAGTAGCAGGGGTGAATGAAAAACTGTTTTTT. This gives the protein CASSIVAGVNEKLFF.

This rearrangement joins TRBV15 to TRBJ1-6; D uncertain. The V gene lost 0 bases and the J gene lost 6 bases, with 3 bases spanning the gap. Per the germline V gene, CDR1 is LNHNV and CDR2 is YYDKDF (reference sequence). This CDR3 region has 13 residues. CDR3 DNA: TGTGCCACCAGCAGAGACTTTAATTCACCCCTCCACTTT. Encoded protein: CATSRDFNSPLHF.

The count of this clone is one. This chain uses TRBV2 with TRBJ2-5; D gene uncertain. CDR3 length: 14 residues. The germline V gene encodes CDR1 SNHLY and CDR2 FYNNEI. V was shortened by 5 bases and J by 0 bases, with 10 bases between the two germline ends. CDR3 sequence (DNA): TGTGCCAGCAGTTCCCCTCGGTACCAAGAGACCCAGTACTTC. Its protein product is CASSSPRYQETQYF. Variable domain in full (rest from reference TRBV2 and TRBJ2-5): EPEVTQTPSHQVTQMGQEVILRCVPISNHLYFYWYRQILGQKVEFLVSFYNNEISEKSEIFDDQFSVERPDGSNFTLKIRSTKLEDSAMYFCASSSPRYQETQYFGPGTRLLVL.